This T cell receptor beta chain was captured by sequencing in a study of Ad26.COV2.S vaccination and SARS-CoV-2 variants. The treatment was: roughly 18 received Ad26.COV2.S at low or high dose, single or two shots; roughly 5 received placebo; per-sample allocation not given. Samples were taken on day 63 after the first vaccine or placebo injection. An adult aged 18-55 years in Boston served as the donor. Ad26 vector vaccine expressed Wuhan-strain SARS-CoV-2 spike. The CDR3 runs 11 residues. CDR1 MNHEY and CDR2 SVGEGT come from the germline V gene. The V end lost 2 bases, the J end lost 5 bases, and 3 bases lay between the germline ends. A word on this clone: This sample includes further DNA sequences coding for the same CDR3.

The protocol was immunoSEQ multiplex PCR, while the TCRdb copy is restricted to in-frame clones and leaves out a portion. This table has some 520,000 clones, around nine tenths appearing once. Here the sequenced sample was peripheral blood, taken in a trial of Ad26.COV2.S vaccine versus placebo. The clonotype originates from a person between 18 and 59 years old who received the Ad26.COV2.S COVID-19 vaccine or a placebo. The rearrangement links TRBV6-2 or TRBV6-3 to TRBJ2-5; D remains unclear. The CDR3 is CASSYGETQYF. The CDR3 region has the DNA TGTGCCAGCAGTTACGGGGAGACCCAGTACTTC.